One TCR beta chain is described in this entry. Its antigen is undetermined. It was version v3.0 of the immunoSEQ assay that was run at survey level. Assay: immunoSEQ multiplex PCR; the TCRdb copy retains only in-frame clones and omits some. Among about 22,000 clones listed, about 79% were seen once. The data derive from a study of long-term antiretroviral therapy in people with HIV. Every participant gave one or more pre-ART and two or more post-ART PBMC samples. Each specimen consisted of about 0.95-10 million cryopreserved PBMC prior to extraction of DNA. The study, taken as a whole, reports: Dominating the repertoire at all time points were the clones that expanded before ART.

Trimming pared 0 bases from V and 2 bases from J, leaving 9 bases between. This CDR3 has 15 residues. Germline values: CDR1 SGHNT, CDR2 YYREEE (reference sequence). This rearrangement joins TRBV5-4 to TRBJ1-3; D perhaps matches TRBD1 (5 bases). The sequence came from a man aged 18 to 30 with HIV. The material sequenced was unsorted PBMCs, taken 0.1 years before starting antiretroviral therapy. The CDR3 loop reads CASSLGAGTGNTIYF. CDR3 sequence (DNA): TGTGCCAGCAGCTTGGGGGCAGGGACTGGAAACACCATATATTTT.